This TCR beta chain is from a study of tumor-infiltrating lymphocytes in primary liver carcinoma (dated by TCRdb to the late 2010s). In the study overall: Between November 2015 and 2016, about 5 patients in China with histopathologically diagnosed primary liver carcinoma had surgical resection. Of the five patients (three men and two women, aged 30 to 69 years), four had hepatocellular carcinoma and one had combined HCC and intrahepatic cholangiocarcinoma. The five patients had tumors staged T1-T3 N0M0, with maximum diameters ranging from about 4.2 to 10 cm. Roughly 3.65 to 8 million productive TCRbeta reads were obtained per sample, and no significant difference in read depth was found between tissue types. TCRbeta repertoire sequencing, expression microarrays and whole-exome sequencing were combined in the study across five regions of each liver tumor, with adjacent normal tissue and blood also included. A total of roughly 35 specimens from 5 patients, comprising about 25 tumor regions, 5 adjacent noncancerous liver tissues and 5 peripheral blood samples, were covered by TCRbeta repertoire sequencing. High reproducibility was observed for the technical replicate repertoires, with mean shared-clone rates about 0.92 and correlation coefficients above 0.95.

Starting from approximately 500 ng total RNA, TCRbeta-specific cDNA was produced by reverse transcription with a constant-region primer and ProtoScript II reverse transcriptase. TCRbeta libraries were built with three nested multiplex PCR rounds, a slightly modified ARM-PCR procedure. Each of the first two PCR rounds ran for around 10 cycles using multiplex TRBV1-TRBV30 forward primers together with a Cbeta reverse primer. A final 25-cycle PCR with Deep VentR polymerase added sample barcodes and Illumina adapters. Before sequencing, amplicons between 200 and 500 bp were purified from gel using a QIAquick gel extraction kit. TCRbeta amplicons were sequenced on an Illumina HiSeq 2500 with 250-bp paired-end reads. In the source study's methods: To recover full CDR3 sequences, reads were quality-trimmed using Trimmomatic v0.33 and paired reads were then merged using FLASH v1.2.11. V, D and J germline segments were assigned to the rearranged TCRbeta sequences by MiGEC v1.2.1b. VDJtools v1.0.0 computed clonotype statistics and Shannon-Wiener diversity indices. Except for diversity analysis, only the 250 most abundant clonotypes of each sample were used in subsequent analyses to reduce sampling bias. TCRdb's own reprocessing of the public reads used fastp at Q25 and MiXCR and kept productive beta chains. For every CDR3 protein sequence, its rows merge into one entry that carries the most common genes and DNA. Clone size and V and J calls follow TCRdb, not the original study. The sample contains about 310,000 distinct CDR3 sequences, more than 55% of them found a single time. The ten biggest clones cover about 17% of the sample.

Blood RNA was extracted from unsorted whole blood using TRIzol reagent, and germline DNA was obtained with the DNeasy Blood & Tissue kit. At the time of sampling, the patients had chronic HBV infection and had not received any treatment. Before surgery, 4 to 5 milliliters of peripheral blood were collected into K2EDTA tubes. Paper-wide results and their limitations: Since the samples were bulk and unsorted, there was no way to compare CD4+ and CD8+ T cell repertoires. A significantly larger repertoire fraction was made up by the top 250 clones in tumors than in blood (p = 0.039). Because only the TCR beta chain was sequenced and unpaired alpha chains were not captured, true repertoire diversity is likely underestimated. Repertoire overlap was higher between tumor regions (mean approximately 36%) than tumor-adjacent (17%) or tumor-blood (14%) pairs, consistent with antigen-driven expansion. Only a few patients were included in the study, and the authors note that the findings should be validated in a larger study.

CDR1 and CDR2 were assigned from the germline V gene as SGHAT and FQNNGV. Trimming removed 6 bases from V and 4 bases from J, leaving 13 bases between the germline ends. The CDR3 runs 14 amino acids, cysteine and phenylalanine included. Solely the CDR3 DNA is kept, with 42 bases framed from the first base. Comments on this clonotype: The antigen it recognizes is unknown. The input lacks base qualities; no much larger clone sits a single base away.

The source material was peripheral blood. The chain joins TRBV11-2 to TRBJ2-1, with the D gene uncertain. The TCR comes from a woman aged 25 to 39 with primary liver carcinoma and hepatitis B virus infection. CDR3 region: CASRTRGSYNEQFF. The DNA is TGTGCCAGCAGGACGAGAGGCTCTTACAATGAGCAGTTCTTC.